Below are 12 T cell receptor beta chains sequenced from a single sample in a study of blood T cell repertoires in COVID-19. Generated by immunoSEQ multiplex PCR, the TCRdb table keeps only in-frame clones and is missing some. The sample lists about 170,000 clones, roughly nine tenths occurring once. The sequenced sample was peripheral blood. The receptors stem from a man aged 70-80 years with acute or convalescent COVID-19.

V gene TRBV13 combines with J gene TRBJ1-5; 10 bases align to TRBD1. The CDR3 spans 15 residues. The V gene end was trimmed by 4 bases and the J gene end by 7 bases; junction bases not matched to a gene: 7. The germline CDR1 and CDR2 sequences are PRHDT and FYEKMQ (reference sequence). The DNA for the CDR3 is TGTGCCAGCAGCTCCCGGGACAGGGGAGGCCAGCCCCAGCATTTT. Amino acid sequence: CASSSRDRGGQPQHF.

CDR3 DNA: TGTGCCAGCAGCGTAGTCGGCTACAATGAGCAGTTCTTC. Translated: CASSVVGYNEQFF. The chain joins TRBV9 to TRBJ2-1; D remains ambiguous. Germline values: CDR1 SGDLS, CDR2 YYNGEE. The CDR3 extends over 13 amino acids. The V end was cut by 0 bases, the J end by 3 bases, with 4 bases between.

The chain combines TRBV6-2 or TRBV6-3 with TRBJ1-5; D ambiguous. The CDR3 sequence is 13 residues long. V was cut by 6 bases and J by 5 bases, with 11 bases left in between. Germline CDR1 and CDR2: MNHEY and SVGEGT. The CDR3 DNA is TGTGCCAGCAGCACCGGGCGGGATCAGCCCCAGCATTTT. Residues: CASSTGRDQPQHF.

This chain links TRBV9 with TRBJ1-6; D is undetermined. CDR1 is SGDLS, CDR2 YYNGEE, per germline. V was clipped by 2 bases and J by 0 bases, with 15 bases between them. The CDR3 contains 18 residues. The CDR3 nucleotides are TGTGCCAGCAGCGTGAAGGATACAGTCAGCTCCTATAATTCACCCCTCCACTTT. Its translation is CASSVKDTVSSYNSPLHF.

The genes are TRBV6-6 and TRBJ2-2; 9 bases map to TRBD1. Germline CDR1 MNHNY, CDR2 SVGAGI (reference sequence). Germline trimming cut 0 bases from V and 6 bases from J; bases unmatched to any gene: 5. The CDR3 has 16 amino acids. This chain's CDR3 is CASSYSRTGVAGELFF. CDR3 in DNA: TGTGCCAGCAGTTACTCGAGGACAGGGGTAGCCGGGGAGCTGTTTTTT.

This chain connects TRBV29-1 to TRBJ1-4; possible D gene TRBD1, 5 bases. V gave up 7 bases and J gave up 5 bases, with 11 bases separating them. From germline, CDR1 is SQVTM and CDR2 ANQGSEA. The CDR3 loop spans 12 amino acids. The CDR3 sequence is CSGRWGNEKLFF. CDR3 nucleotide sequence: TGCAGCGGCCGGTGGGGCAATGAAAAACTGTTTTTT.

The chain has TRBV5-4 and TRBJ2-3, with D possibly being TRBD1 (5 bases). This CDR3 contains 16 residues. V dropped 6 bases and J dropped 0 bases, with 17 bases sitting between them. Looked up from germline, CDR1 is SGHNT and CDR2 is YYREEE (reference sequence). As DNA, the CDR3 is TGTGCCAGCACCCACGCCAGAAAGGGGAGCACAGATACGCAGTATTTT. This encodes CASTHARKGSTDTQYF. Using reference TRBV5-4 and TRBJ2-3 for the parts outside the CDR3, the full variable domain is ETGVTQSPTHLIKTRGQQVTLRCSSQSGHNTVSWYQQALGQGPQFIFQYYREEENGRGNFPPRFSGLQFPNYSSELNVNALELDDSALYLCASTHARKGSTDTQYFGPGTRLTVL.

This chain uses TRBV2 with TRBJ2-1, with TRBD2 identical over 12 bases. Trimming cost V 5 bases and J 2 bases; bases outside gene matches: 1. From germline, CDR1 is SNHLY and CDR2 FYNNEI. The CDR3 loop spans 15 amino acids. The chain's CDR3 is CASSRTSGAYNEQFF. The DNA for the CDR3 is TGTGCCAGCAGTCGGACTAGCGGGGCCTACAATGAGCAGTTCTTC.

The genes are TRBV28 and TRBJ1-6, with no clear D. The V end lost 6 bases, the J end lost 0 bases, and 9 bases lay between the germline ends. This CDR3 spans 15 amino acids. Germline CDR1 MDHEN, CDR2 SYDVKM. CDR3 coding DNA: TGTGCCAGCAGATACCATAGCTCCTATAATTCACCCCTCCACTTT. It codes for CASRYHSSYNSPLHF.

The chain couples TRBV3-1 (or the pseudogene TRBV3-2) to TRBJ1-1, with D tentatively TRBD1 (5 bases). From germline, CDR1 is LGHDT and CDR2 YNNKEL (reference sequence). CDR3 size: 15 residues. Trimming pared 4 bases from V and 4 bases from J, leaving 16 bases between. CDR3 sequence (DNA): TGTGCCAGCAGCCCTCTGCGGGGGTTTGGCACTGAAGCTTTCTTT. It translates to CASSPLRGFGTEAFF.

The V and J genes are TRBV29-1 and TRBJ2-7; 14 bases map to TRBD2. V was pared by 4 bases and J by 4 bases, with 0 bases of the junction left unmatched. This CDR3 has 13 amino acids. From germline, CDR1 is SQVTM and CDR2 ANQGSEA. CDR3 coding DNA: TGCAGCGTTGGACTAGCGGGAGGGTACGAGCAGTACTTC. Protein product: CSVGLAGGYEQYF.

The chain couples TRBV7-8 to TRBJ1-5; D possibly corresponds to TRBD1 (5 bases). Trimming left V 4 bases short and J 5 bases short, with 15 bases between. The CDR3 has 15 residues. Germline CDR1 is SGHVS and CDR2 is FQNEAQ. CDR3 loop: CASSYQRGEDQPQHF. Written as DNA, the CDR3 is TGTGCCAGCAGCTACCAGCGGGGGGAGGATCAGCCCCAGCATTTT. The complete variable domain, with remaining parts taken from reference TRBV7-8 and TRBJ1-5, reads GAGVSQSPRYKVAKRGQDVALRCDPISGHVSLFWYQQALGQGPEFLTYFQNEAQLDKSGLPSDRFFAERPEGSVSTLKIQRTQQEDSAVYLCASSYQRGEDQPQHFGDGTRLSIL.